The T cell receptor (beta chain) under discussion was sequenced for a study of cytomegalovirus exposure and HLA in healthy donors (dated by TCRdb to about 2017). Notes on the research overall: An earlier analysis of roughly 570 of the donors reported approximately 260 Gb of sequence data and about 120 million unique TCR beta sequences obtained from approximately 180 million T cells. About 300 gigabases of sequencing data and 70 million to 95 million unique TCR sequences made up an early release that covered fewer than 650 HLA-typed donors. Of the 300 to 450 genotyped donors, 81% were placed in the genetic ancestry cluster associated with self-reported Caucasian donors. The aim of the study was to test whether cataloging public T cell receptors could identify signatures of past pathogen exposure. The study used immunosequencing to profile the T cell repertoires of under 700 subjects and linked those repertoires to cytomegalovirus serostatus. In addition to the first cohort of around 670 subjects, a separate validation cohort of approximately 130 different subjects was used. The study combined high-throughput TCR immunosequencing, statistical association of individual TCRs with disease status, and machine learning to predict cytomegalovirus infection status. A later analysis re-analyzed previously published TCR beta repertoires from 666 donors and added high-resolution HLA genotyping to study TCR occurrence patterns. Rather than using new phenotypic data, the later analysis identified candidate immune exposures from TCR beta sequences and from how often those sequences occurred across donors. An earlier analysis of around 540 of the donors applied high-throughput TCR beta sequencing to assess whether each TCR beta V gene segment acted as functional or pseudogenic. Donor age, sex, ethnicity and CMV serostatus were compiled together with the repertoire data. A later genetic analysis used genome-wide SNP genotypes for about 65% of the roughly 700 donors, treating that subset as a discovery cohort. All discovery cohort repertoires had been generated using a single sequencing platform. Both class I and class II loci were covered by HLA typing, at four-digit resolution. The number of donors typed differed by locus, with about 620-630 for A, B, C, DRB1 and DQB1, around 500 for DQA1, 600 to 610 for DPA1, and 400 to 490 for DPB1. A handful of DR-DQ haplotypes were handled as single units for association and clustering because linkage in the cohort was strong. On average, roughly 250,000 unique TCR beta nucleotide sequences were sequenced per donor among a few hundred genotyped donors of the cohort, with 15% to 20% of those sequences being non-productive.

The research as a whole found: Sequencing depth was assumed to be roughly uniform across donors in the presence/absence analyses, though that assumption may not hold. Correlated functional status among segregating V segments might reflect linkage disequilibrium, but an unknown experimental factor could not be ruled out. A later analysis found that most CMV-associated TCR beta chains appeared HLA-restricted, with HLA associations seemingly driven largely by CMV exposure. In a later analysis, several top co-occurrence clusters were reported to appear linked to parvovirus B19, influenza, CMV and Epstein-Barr virus. Some IMGT-functional V segments, including TRBV6-2 and TRBV6-3, could not be distinguished by the 87-base-pair reads and were therefore excluded. When HLA alleles, especially DR and DQ, strongly co-occurred, TCR associations were difficult to assign to individual alleles. For the cohort, immune exposure information was limited to CMV serostatus. In a later analysis, HLA-associated TCR beta chains showed more clonal expansion and lower generation probabilities than non-associated chains that were equally common. According to a later genetic analysis, donors in an Asian-associated ancestry cluster had fewer N-insertions in productive TCRs than the roughly 670-donor mean. A cluster of highly shared sequence variants was judged likely to represent a technical artifact of the sequencing pipeline. Because counts were too low, around 18 rarely observed V segments, including chromosome 9 orphons, were left out of the earlier analysis of 500 to 650 of the donors. A further reported finding was that TCR beta sequences accurately predicted the HLA-A and HLA-B alleles for most subjects in the first cohort. In vitro tests confirmed that a few of the cytomegalovirus-associated TCR beta chains recognize cytomegalovirus antigens. Most TCR sequences were seen in very few donors, while some public TCRs were found in many individuals. In both the original and validation cohorts, the classifier was reported to diagnose cytomegalovirus status with high specificity and sensitivity. The authors suggested that the approach could potentially be extended to other disease states and immunological phenotypes. Because HLA typing was unavailable for some donors at each locus, only the typed subset was used in association tests. In an earlier analysis of roughly 560 of the donors, most TCR beta V segments were observed in productive rearrangements about 87% or about 30% of the time, broadly matching IMGT annotations. A later analysis found that TCR association rates varied across HLA loci, with DRB1 alleles showing the most associated TCRs and HLA-C alleles the fewest. An association between a missense DCLRE1C variant and V-gene and J-gene trimming of TCR beta chains was found in a later genetic analysis and replicated in an independent cohort. In this cohort, only TCR beta chains were sequenced, and detectable features were limited by the absence of alpha or paired-chain data. Specific HLA alleles were associated with over 15,000 TCR beta sequences at a false discovery rate of 0.05 in a later analysis. In the study, some 160 TCR beta chains were listed as associated with cytomegalovirus.

This clone was seen a handful of times. The antigen it recognizes is unknown. Base qualities are not at hand, and no much larger clone is one base apart. The library was obtained by the immunoSEQ multiplex PCR assay. A mixture of 60 forward primers for TCR Vbeta segments and 13 reverse primers for TCR Jbeta segments was used in the multiplex PCR. A multiplex PCR assay on genomic DNA amplified the CDR3 region of rearranged TCR beta genes. The Illumina HiSeq System was used to sequence the amplified TCR beta libraries as 87-base-pair reads. On the study's bioinformatics: A later analysis tallied approximately 87 million unique TCR beta chains across the 666 repertoires, and approximately 12 million of those chains were shared by two or more donors. To remove PCR and sequencing errors, raw reads were error-corrected and collapsed into unique sequences using a nearest-neighbor algorithm that merged closely related sequences. V, D and J gene segments were assigned by aligning CDR3 sequences to IMGT reference sequences. For a sequence to be retained, a match of at least six nucleotides to both a V gene segment and a J gene segment was required. Rearrangements were called productive when the CDR3 lacked stop codons and stayed in frame with V and J; all others were non-productive. CDR3 was defined according to IMGT convention as the region running from the second conserved V-encoded cysteine to the conserved J-encoded phenylalanine. The earlier analysis of a few hundred of the donors excluded sequences that lacked an unambiguous match to a single V gene segment. In an earlier analysis of several hundred of the donors, V segments were called functional above 56.7% productive rearrangements and were called segregating when the between-donor standard deviation exceeded 5%. A statistical classification framework was built for diagnosing cytomegalovirus status from the catalog of TCR beta chain sequences. In a later analysis, V and J genes were assigned by comparing TCR nucleotide sequences against IMGT/GENE-DB human TR gene sequences. The TCRdist pipeline was used in a later analysis to assign CDR3 sequences and most-parsimonious VDJ recombination scenarios. In a later analysis, each TCR beta chain was defined by its CDR3 amino acid sequence together with its V-gene family, and reads lacking a unique V-gene family were excluded. As a way to deal with suspected cross-contamination and a sequencing artifact, a later analysis dropped hundreds of nucleotide sequences that were highly shared and had low generation probability. In a later analysis, a clonal expansion index for each public chain was calculated from normalized within-repertoire ranks of inferred template counts. In a later analysis, generation probabilities were computed using a VDJ recombination model fitted to out-of-frame rearrangements, and the results were checked against IGoR. In a later analysis, TCR-TCR, TCR-HLA and TCR-CMV co-occurrence was scored with hypergeometric tests, and a repertoire-size bias correction was applied to TCR pairs. To estimate false discovery rates, a later analysis permuted the HLA or CMV assignments 20 times. In a later analysis, co-occurring TCRs were grouped with DBSCAN, and TCRdist sequence similarity was added when clustering was performed within HLA-allele-positive subsets. Co-occurrence clustering excluded repertoires with fewer than 30,000 or more than 120,000 public chains, plus five with anomalous nucleotide sharing. This is the immuneACCESS table as TCRdb keeps it, with only in-frame sequences that have V and J called. A part of the clones is gone; compared with another copy, unresolved V genes explain less than half, and the rest is unexplained. Clone size and V and J calls were adopted from that table, with D and trimming inferred from the DNA. For this sample there are approximately 150,000 clones; over 60% appear just once. 1.6% of the sample is taken by the ten largest.

From V the trimming removes 7 bases and from J it removes 6 bases, while the gene matches leave 10 bases of the junction unaccounted for. The CDR3 holds 16 amino acids from the cysteine to the phenylalanine. Only the CDR3 DNA is retained, 48 bases long and in frame from the first base. CDR1 and CDR2, per the germline V gene, are MDHEN and SYDVKM. The cohort was made up of 650 to 700 healthy bone marrow donors. Cohort members were all nominally healthy when sampled, although unrecorded immune exposures were likely present. The donor tested CMV seronegative, placing the donor among the 350 or so seronegative members of the cohort. Each donor provided a peripheral blood sample, and peripheral blood mononuclear cells were used for TCR beta sequencing. The Qiagen DNeasy Blood Extraction Kit was used to extract genomic DNA from the blood cell samples.

Sequencing was done on a sample of PBMCs. The receptor chain draws on TRBV28 and TRBJ2-1, with 12 bases matching TRBD2. The clonotype was recovered from a woman in her twenties or thirties in good health and CMV-seronegative. CDR3 protein: CASIGLTSGSGNEQFF. The bases read TGTGCCAGCATAGGCCTGACTAGCGGGAGCGGCAATGAGCAGTTCTTC.